Listed here are 20 T cell receptor beta chains from one sample, sequenced in a study of human thymus T cells. Method: immunoSEQ multiplex PCR; TCRdb's copy keeps in-frame clones and lacks some. The table has approximately 46,000 clones, just under 95% seen once. Sequencing input: blood. The source of these receptors is a girl less than two years old with a congenital heart defect but otherwise immunologically healthy.

The DNA for the CDR3 is TGTGCCAGCACCTTAGGAGAGCCTCAAGAGACCCAGTACTTC. Encoded protein: CASTLGEPQETQYF. The V call is TRBV6-6, the J call TRBJ2-5; no reliable D call. The CDR3 spans 14 residues. Per germline, CDR1 MNHNY and CDR2 SVGAGI (reference sequence). V was pared by 7 bases and J by 2 bases, with 14 bases between.

The chain employs TRBV18 and TRBJ1-4; unclear D gene. This CDR3 is 14 amino acids long. CDR1 is KGHSH and CDR2 is LQKENI in the germline V gene. Deletions cut 3 bases from V and 8 bases from J, with 13 bases between. The CDR3 spells CASSPGLSEEKLFF. Here the CDR3 DNA reads TGTGCCAGCTCACCTGGACTGTCGGAAGAAAAACTGTTTTTT.

In the case of this clone: Compared with germline, one end of the junction differs, possibly owing to a read error. The V gene is TRBV5-6, the J gene TRBJ1-4; no clear D. The germline V gene encodes CDR1 SGHDT and CDR2 YYEEEE. This CDR3 has 16 residues. CDR3 sequence: CANSLGGRKSNEKLFF. As DNA, the CDR3 is TGTGCCAACAGCTTGGGCGGCAGGAAATCTAATGAAAAACTGTTTTTT.

This clone was observed a single time. The chain recombines TRBV6-5 with TRBJ2-1, with a possible D match to TRBD2 (5 bases). Germline assignment: CDR1 MNHEY and CDR2 SVGAGI. V was cut by 4 bases and J by 1 base, with 8 bases left in between. CDR3 size: 14 residues. In nucleotides, the CDR3 is TGTGCCAGCAGTTCTCGCGGGTCCTACAATGAGCAGTTCTTC. Its protein is CASSSRGSYNEQFF.

V usage is TRBV6-5 and J usage is TRBJ2-7; 7 nucleotides agree with TRBD2. CDR3 length: 13 residues. Germline CDR1 reads MNHEY; CDR2 reads SVGAGI. With V trimmed by 11 bases and J by 7 bases, 14 bases remained unmatched. For the CDR3, the DNA is TGTGCCGCGTACGGCGGGAGTACGGGAGAGCAGTACTTC. Residues: CAAYGGSTGEQYF.

This chain connects TRBV9 to TRBJ2-1; D might be TRBD1 or TRBD2, each matching 5 bases. The CDR3 consists of 15 residues. Germline CDR1 and CDR2: SGDLS and YYNGEE. The ends were cut back, 0 bases at V and 6 bases at J, with 13 bases in the middle. The CDR3 nucleotides are TGTGCCAGCAGCGTAGGGTCGGGGCCTGGCAATGAGCAGTTCTTC. Protein product: CASSVGSGPGNEQFF.

The chain has TRBV6-1 and TRBJ2-1; 7 bases agree with TRBD2. Germline CDR1 MNHNS, CDR2 SASEGT. The CDR3 length is 16 residues. V lost 3 bases to trimming and J lost 0 bases; unmatched junction nucleotides: 5. The CDR3 protein is CASSERGLYSYNEQFF. CDR3 nucleotides: TGTGCCAGCAGTGAGCGGGGGTTGTACTCCTACAATGAGCAGTTCTTC.

This clone was counted between two and nine times. The chain recombines TRBV9 with TRBJ1-3, with D uncertain. The CDR3 covers 15 residues. Trimming removed 4 bases from V and 3 bases from J, with 14 bases in between. Germline CDR1 SGDLS, CDR2 YYNGEE. CDR3 residues: CASSHHGDLGNTIYF. The CDR3 nucleotides read TGTGCCAGCAGCCACCATGGAGATCTTGGAAACACCATATATTTT.

This clone occurred once. The chain carries TRBV10-3 and TRBJ1-2; 7 nucleotides match TRBD1. From germline, CDR1 is ENHRY and CDR2 SYGVKD. The CDR3 consists of 15 residues. J gave up 5 bases and V 2 bases, and 8 bases lay outside the gene matches. CDR3 DNA: TGTGCCATCAGTGAGGACAGGGCCTCCGGTTATGGCTACACCTTC. It specifies CAISEDRASGYGYTF.

The chain has TRBV10-3 and TRBJ2-3; the D gene could be TRBD1 or TRBD2 (5 bases each). The germline V gene encodes CDR1 ENHRY and CDR2 SYGVKD. The CDR3 is made up of 17 amino acids. V shed 0 bases and J shed 3 bases, with 16 bases lying between them. This CDR3 is CAISESRGKGSTDTQYF. The DNA for the CDR3 is TGTGCCATCAGTGAGTCAAGAGGGAAGGGGAGTACAGATACGCAGTATTTT.

A few counts support this clone. The chain couples TRBV29-1 to TRBJ2-7, with no clear D. This CDR3 has 15 amino acids. Germline assignment: CDR1 SQVTM and CDR2 ANQGSEA. The V and J ends lost 5 bases and 2 bases respectively, with 19 bases between them. CDR3 sequence: CSVIAGRSRAYEQYF. CDR3 DNA sequence: TGCAGCGTTATCGCCGGTAGATCAAGGGCCTACGAGCAGTACTTC.

The rearrangement uses TRBV6-6 and TRBJ2-3; D ambiguous. The CDR3 sequence is 14 residues long. V lost 5 bases, J lost 6 bases, and 15 bases lay in between. The germline V gene encodes CDR1 MNHNY and CDR2 SVGAGI (reference sequence). The chain's CDR3 is CASSTTGWHDTQYF. The CDR3 coding sequence is TGTGCCAGCAGTACGACGGGTTGGCACGATACGCAGTATTTT.

The rearrangement links TRBV21-1 to TRBJ1-2; the table gives TRBD1 as D, unverified against the DNA. TRBV21-1 counts as a pseudogene. This CDR3 spans 15 amino acids. CDR3 sequence (DNA): TGTGCCAGCAGCACGAAAGGACAGCTTAACTATGGCTACACCTTC. Amino acids: CASSTKGQLNYGYTF.

The chain recombines TRBV4-2 with TRBJ2-3, with 7 bases fitting TRBD2. Trimming removed 1 base from V and 8 bases from J; junction bases left unmatched: 9. CDR1 is LGHNA and CDR2 is YNFKEQ in the germline V gene. This CDR3 comprises 15 residues. CDR3 sequence: CASSQAATSLGTQYF. For the CDR3, the DNA is TGTGCCAGCAGCCAAGCCGCGACTAGCCTGGGTACGCAGTATTTT.

V and J are TRBV12-5 and TRBJ1-1; D gene uncertain. Trimming took 4 bases from V and 6 from J, leaving 15 bases between them. The CDR3 covers 14 residues. Per germline, CDR1 LGHNT and CDR2 FRNRAP. Written as DNA, the CDR3 is TGTGCTAGTGGTTCGTCAGTAAGGGTCCCTGAAGCTTTCTTT. Translation: CASGSSVRVPEAFF.

The chain uses TRBV20-1 and TRBJ2-1; D perhaps matches TRBD1 (6 bases). V lost 6 bases and J 10 bases, leaving 13 bases between the germline ends. Germline V gene data show CDR1 as DFQATT and CDR2 as SNEGSKA (reference sequence). The CDR3 has 11 residues. The CDR3 is CSAIRGGEQFF. CDR3 coding DNA: TGCAGTGCGATCAGGGGCGGGGAGCAGTTCTTC.

This rearrangement joins TRBV14 to TRBJ2-1, with D hard to call. The ends were cut back, 0 bases at V and 0 bases at J, with 9 bases in the middle. The CDR3 length is 16 residues. Germline CDR1 and CDR2: SGHDN and FVKESK. CDR3 amino acids: CASSQDLSGSYNEQFF. The CDR3 coding sequence is TGTGCCAGCAGCCAAGATCTTAGTGGCTCCTACAATGAGCAGTTCTTC.

This clone was recorded once. This chain connects TRBV7-3 to TRBJ2-3, with a possible D match to TRBD2 (5 bases). Germline CDR1 and CDR2: SGHTA and FQGTGA. The CDR3 length is 17 residues. Trimming took 5 bases from V and 5 from J, leaving 23 bases between them. This CDR3 is CASSNTALSGGKDTQYF. The CDR3 DNA reads TGTGCCAGCAGCAATACCGCCCTAAGCGGTGGGAAAGATACGCAGTATTTT.

The chain joins TRBV27 to TRBJ2-1; the D gene is possibly TRBD2 (5 bases). The CDR3 sequence is 15 residues long. The germline V gene has CDR1 MNHEY and CDR2 SMNVEV (reference sequence). With 2 bases removed from V and 4 bases from J, the gap between germline ends came to 12 bases. CDR3 nucleotide sequence: TGTGCCAGCAGTTTAGGGCTAGCCGGGTACAATGAGCAGTTCTTC. Protein: CASSLGLAGYNEQFF.

The chain uses TRBV30 and TRBJ2-6; D not resolved. Between the trimmed V and J ends, which lost 5 bases and 2 bases, there was a span of 4 bases. CDR1 and CDR2 from the germline V gene are GTSNPN and SVGIG (reference sequence). The CDR3 sequence is 12 residues long. CDR3 protein: CAWAPGANVLTF. DNA of the CDR3: TGTGCCTGGGCCCCTGGGGCCAACGTCCTGACTTTC.